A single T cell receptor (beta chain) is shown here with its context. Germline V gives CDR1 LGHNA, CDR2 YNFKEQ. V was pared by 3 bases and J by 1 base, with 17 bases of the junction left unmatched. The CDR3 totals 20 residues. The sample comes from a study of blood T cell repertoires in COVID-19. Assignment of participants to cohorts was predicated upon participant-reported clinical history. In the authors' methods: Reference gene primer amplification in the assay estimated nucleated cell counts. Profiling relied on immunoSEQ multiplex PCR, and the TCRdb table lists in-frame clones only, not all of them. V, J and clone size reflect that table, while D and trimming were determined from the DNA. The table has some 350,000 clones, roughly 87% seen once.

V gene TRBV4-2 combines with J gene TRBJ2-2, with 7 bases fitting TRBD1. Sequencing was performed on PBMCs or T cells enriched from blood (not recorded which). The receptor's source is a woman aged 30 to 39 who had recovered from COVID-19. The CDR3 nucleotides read TGTGCCAGCAGCCAGCCAATTACAGTCACAGGGGTAAAGAACACCGGGGAGCTGTTTTTT. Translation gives CASSQPITVTGVKNTGELFF.